This T cell receptor beta chain was identified in a study of cytomegalovirus exposure and HLA in healthy donors. Study results and limitations: A few of the chains that were CMV-associated were confirmed in vitro to be specific for CMV antigens.

Note on this clone: Its matching antigen is unknown.

The donors were part of the 120-subject validation cohort, which stood apart from the approximately 700-subject first cohort. Profiled with immunoSEQ multiplex PCR; TCRdb holds only in-frame clones, not every one. The sample lists 59,000 or so clones, roughly 89% occurring once. This TCR was sampled from a woman aged 18-29 years in good health and CMV-seronegative. Sequencing was done on a sample of PBMCs.

CDR3: CASGGQRPYEQYF. As DNA, the CDR3 is TGTGCCAGCGGGGGACAGCGGCCCTACGAGCAGTACTTC. The chain combines TRBV2 with TRBJ2-7; 7 bases fit TRBD1. V was clipped by 8 bases and J by 2 bases; unmatched bases: 6. CDR1 is SNHLY and CDR2 is FYNNEI in the germline V gene. This CDR3 is 13 amino acids long.